This T cell receptor beta chain stems from a study of CD8 T cells in ankylosing spondylitis. At least ten counts were recorded for this clonotype. Quantitative 5'-RACE with molecular barcodes generated TCR beta libraries. Using its own MiXCR run on the 5' RACE reads, TCRdb lists one record per CDR3 protein. This table has some 220,000 distinct CDR3 sequences, approximately 7.6% appearing once. The CDR3 is 16 residues long. After removal of 3 bases from V and 0 bases from J, the junction contained 5 bases not matched to a gene. Germline-derived CDR1 and CDR2 are SGHAT and FQNNGV. This TCR was sampled from a female donor with ankylosing spondylitis or in good health (not recorded which). The sample taken for sequencing was blood, either unsorted or a sorted T cell fraction (not recorded which). This rearrangement joins TRBV11-2 to TRBJ2-7, with 10 positions matching TRBD2. CDR3: CASSFTSGANSYEQYF. As DNA, the CDR3 is TGTGCCAGCAGCTTTACTAGCGGGGCGAACTCCTACGAGCAGTACTTC.